The 24 T cell receptor beta chains below were found in one sample sequenced in a study of cytomegalovirus exposure and HLA in healthy donors. Primers for the PCR totalled 60 Vbeta and 13 Jbeta. Only in-frame clones appear in the TCRdb table, and some are missing; sequencing was by immunoSEQ multiplex PCR. This table has over 150,000 clones, 77% appearing once. Sequencing was carried out using PBMCs. Receptors originate from a woman aged 60-75 years in good health and CMV-seropositive.

This chain connects TRBV5-8 to TRBJ1-1, with D possibly being TRBD1 (6 bases). Germline CDR1 SGHTS, CDR2 YDEGEE. This CDR3 contains 14 residues. The V end was cut by 2 bases, the J end by 1 base, with 9 bases between. CDR3 amino acids: CASSFQQGNTEAFF. The CDR3 DNA reads TGTGCCAGCAGCTTTCAACAGGGGAACACTGAAGCTTTCTTT.

V is TRBV27 and J is TRBJ2-7; 8 positions match TRBD2. Germline CDR1 MNHEY, CDR2 SMNVEV (reference sequence). The V segment lost 3 bases and the J segment 4 bases; nucleotides outside the gene matches: 11. The CDR3 loop spans 16 amino acids. CDR3 in amino acids: CASSFFNPGGGYEQYF. CDR3 coding DNA: TGTGCCAGCAGTTTCTTCAACCCGGGGGGGGGATACGAGCAGTACTTC.

Here the CDR3 reads CASTPTSGRSGETQYF. The CDR3 region has the DNA TGTGCCAGCACCCCGACTAGCGGGAGGTCGGGAGAGACCCAGTACTTC. V is TRBV9 and J is TRBJ2-5; 13 nucleotides agree with TRBD2. CDR1 and CDR2 from the germline V gene are SGDLS and YYNGEE. Germline trimming cut 6 bases from V and 4 bases from J; bases unmatched to any gene: 9. This CDR3 is built from 16 residues.

The rearrangement links TRBV15 to TRBJ2-2; 11 nucleotides agree with TRBD1. From germline, CDR1 is LNHNV and CDR2 YYDKDF (reference sequence). Trimming took 2 bases from V and 6 from J; bases not matched to a gene: 8. The CDR3 totals 17 residues. As DNA, the CDR3 is TGTGCCACCAGCAGATCTCCGGACAGGGGGCTCGCCGGGGAGCTGTTTTTT. It translates to CATSRSPDRGLAGELFF.

This chain connects TRBV6-5 to TRBJ1-2; the D gene is possibly TRBD1 (5 bases). Germline loops: CDR1 MNHEY, CDR2 SVGAGI. The CDR3 has 14 residues. V lost 4 bases and J lost 7, with 16 bases in between. The CDR3 DNA is TGTGCCAGCAGTTTCGTTGGCCAGGGATCTGGCTACACCTTC. This gives the protein CASSFVGQGSGYTF.

This clone was counted a single time. This sequence joins TRBV5-6 and TRBJ1-1; tentatively, D is TRBD1 (6 bases). The germline CDR1 and CDR2 sequences are SGHDT and YYEEEE. Trimming took 4 bases from V and 7 from J, leaving 14 bases between them. The CDR3 is made up of 13 amino acids. Here the CDR3 reads CASSRGQTNEAFF. The CDR3 nucleotides read TGTGCCAGCAGCCGAGGACAGACCAATGAAGCTTTCTTT. The full variable domain, in which reference TRBV5-6 and TRBJ1-1 provide the parts outside the CDR3, is DAGVTQSPTHLIKTRGQQVTLRCSPKSGHDTVSWYQQALGQGPQFIFQYYEEEERQRGNFPDRFSGHQFPNYSSELNVNALLLGDSALYLCASSRGQTNEAFFGQGTRLTVV.

The chain combines TRBV7-8 with TRBJ2-2; 7 bases match TRBD1. The J segment lost 0 bases and the V segment lost 5 bases, leaving 6 bases of the junction unmatched. Germline loops: CDR1 SGHVS, CDR2 FQNEAQ. The CDR3 has 16 residues. The CDR3 loop reads CASSLFGTANTGELFF. As DNA, the CDR3 is TGTGCCAGCAGCCTCTTTGGGACAGCGAACACCGGGGAGCTGTTTTTT.

The V call is TRBV7-8, the J call TRBJ1-4, with TRBD1 matching 7 bases. Trimming took 4 bases from V and 4 from J; bases not matched to a gene: 3. Germline V gives CDR1 SGHVS, CDR2 FQNEAQ. The CDR3 totals 14 residues. Here the CDR3 reads CASSSGQINEKLFF. The CDR3 DNA reads TGTGCCAGCAGCTCGGGACAGATTAATGAAAAACTGTTTTTT.

J is TRBJ2-3 and V is TRBV5-1; 8 bases are a match to TRBD2. CDR1 and CDR2 from the germline V gene are SGHRS and YFSETQ. J gave up 1 base and V 0 bases, and 4 bases lay outside the gene matches. The CDR3 sequence is 16 residues long. The CDR3 DNA follows: TGCGCCAGCAGCTTGGAGGCAGCGGGGGGCACAGATACGCAGTATTTT. Translation gives CASSLEAAGGTDTQYF.

The chain carries TRBV5-1 and TRBJ1-1; 12 bases align to TRBD1. The CDR3 is 15 amino acids. Germline V gene lookup returns CDR1 SGHRS and CDR2 YFSETQ. V was pared by 4 bases and J by 5 bases, with 6 bases of the junction left unmatched. This chain's CDR3 is CASSGDRGHLTEAFF. CDR3 nucleotides: TGCGCCAGCAGCGGGGACAGGGGGCACTTAACTGAAGCTTTCTTT.

This clone occurred once. The J gene is TRBJ1-4, the V gene TRBV6-5, with D possibly TRBD1 on 6 matching bases. The germline V gene has CDR1 MNHEY and CDR2 SVGAGI. The CDR3 extends over 15 amino acids. V was trimmed by 0 bases and J by 5 bases, leaving 10 bases between them. This CDR3 reads CASSYSGGANEKLFF. In DNA form, the CDR3 reads TGTGCCAGCAGTTACTCTGGGGGCGCAAATGAAAAACTGTTTTTT.

A note on this clone: Other DNA variants within this sample encode the same CDR3. The chain has TRBV9 and TRBJ2-7, with 9 bases matching TRBD2. Germline trimming cut 0 bases from V and 5 bases from J; bases unmatched to any gene: 9. The germline gives CDR1 SGDLS, CDR2 YYNGEE. The length of the CDR3 is 16 residues. For the CDR3, the DNA is TGTGCCAGCAGCGTAGGAGACCTTAGCGGGAGTCACGAGCAGTACTTC. Amino acid sequence: CASSVGDLSGSHEQYF.

This chain uses TRBV5-4 with TRBJ2-1; TRBD2 agrees at 8 bases. Looked up from germline, CDR1 is SGHNT and CDR2 is YYREEE (reference sequence). V shed 0 bases and J 9 bases; nucleotides not matched to a gene: 2. CDR3 size: 13 residues. The CDR3 reads CASSLETSGEQFF. The CDR3 DNA sequence: TGTGCCAGCAGCTTGGAAACTAGCGGTGAGCAGTTCTTC. Variable domain in full (rest from reference TRBV5-4 and TRBJ2-1): ETGVTQSPTHLIKTRGQQVTLRCSSQSGHNTVSWYQQALGQGPQFIFQYYREEENGRGNFPPRFSGLQFPNYSSELNVNALELDDSALYLCASSLETSGEQFFGPGTRLTVL.

The chain employs TRBV18 and TRBJ2-2, with D possibly matching TRBD2 (5 bases). Trimming took 3 bases from V and 6 from J, leaving 11 bases between them. The V gene's germline CDR1 is KGHSH and CDR2 LQKENI. The CDR3 loop spans 14 amino acids. CDR3 residues: CASSPGLYPGELFF. CDR3 nucleotides: TGTGCCAGCTCACCCGGACTGTACCCCGGGGAGCTGTTTTTT.

The CDR3 DNA follows: TGTGCCAGCAGTGGGACAGGGACCTACGAGCAGTACTTC. Its protein is CASSGTGTYEQYF. This chain links TRBV28 with TRBJ2-7; 9 positions match TRBD1. Trimming cost V 5 bases and J 2 bases; bases outside gene matches: 1. The germline V gene encodes CDR1 MDHEN and CDR2 SYDVKM. The CDR3 loop spans 13 amino acids.

The chain links TRBV2 to TRBJ1-1, with TRBD1 identical over 7 bases. Germline V gives CDR1 SNHLY, CDR2 FYNNEI. The CDR3 is made up of 13 amino acids. Germline trimming cut 5 bases from V and 8 bases from J; bases unmatched to any gene: 8. The CDR3 spells CASSHRGRPEAFF. The DNA for the CDR3 is TGTGCCAGCAGTCACAGGGGCCGCCCGGAAGCTTTCTTT.

This chain joins TRBV7-2 and TRBJ2-3, with TRBD2 matching 10 bases. V lost 5 bases and J lost 1; bases outside the gene matches: 0. Per germline, CDR1 SGHTA and CDR2 FQGNSA. The length of the CDR3 is 14 residues. The CDR3 here is CASSGLAGTDTQYF. CDR3 bases: TGTGCCAGCAGCGGACTAGCGGGCACAGATACGCAGTATTTT.

The rearrangement links TRBV30 to TRBJ2-2; 7 bases map to TRBD2. CDR3 length: 15 residues. With 3 bases clipped from V and 2 bases from J, the junction kept 6 bases outside the gene matches. Germline CDR1 is GTSNPN and CDR2 is SVGIG (reference sequence). CDR3 DNA sequence: TGTGCCTGGAGGGGAGCGGGGCACAACACCGGGGAGCTGTTTTTT. Protein product: CAWRGAGHNTGELFF.

V is TRBV30 and J is TRBJ2-2; D is possibly TRBD2 (6 bases). Per germline, CDR1 GTSNPN and CDR2 SVGIG (reference sequence). Between the trimmed V and J ends, which lost 3 bases and 0 bases, there was a span of 8 bases. The CDR3 spans 14 residues. The CDR3 loop is CAWRGRTNTGELFF. The CDR3 DNA is TGTGCCTGGAGAGGGAGGACGAACACCGGGGAGCTGTTTTTT. The entire variable domain, with the rest obtained from reference TRBV30 and TRBJ2-2, is as follows: SQTIHQWPATLVQPVGSPLSLECTVEGTSNPNLYWYRQAAGRGLQLLFYSVGIGQISSEVPQNLSASRPQDRQFILSSKKLLLSDSGFYLCAWRGRTNTGELFFGEGSRLTVL.

The chain links TRBV6-1 to TRBJ2-7; D is undetermined. The germline CDR1 and CDR2 sequences are MNHNS and SASEGT. CDR3 length: 12 residues. Trimming left V 4 bases short and J 4 bases short, with 8 bases between. CDR3 sequence: CASSVSGYEQYF. The CDR3, as DNA: TGTGCCAGCAGTGTTTCGGGTTACGAGCAGTACTTC.

The chain links TRBV7-3 to TRBJ1-1; a possible D gene is TRBD1 (5 bases). The germline gives CDR1 SGHTA, CDR2 FQGTGA. CDR3 length: 13 amino acids. V was clipped by 5 bases and J by 6 bases, with 13 bases between them. CDR3 bases: TGTGCCAGCAGCCTACGGGGGACCTCTGAAGCTTTCTTT. Protein product: CASSLRGTSEAFF.

The chain employs TRBV19 and TRBJ2-7; D may be TRBD1 (6 bases). This CDR3 contains 12 residues. The germline gives CDR1 LNHDA, CDR2 SQIVND (reference sequence). Between the trimmed V and J ends, which lost 5 bases and 6 bases, there was a span of 11 bases. The CDR3: CASSLQGVEQYF. CDR3 bases: TGTGCCAGTAGTTTACAGGGAGTCGAGCAGTACTTC.

The sample holds one count of this clone. This rearrangement joins TRBV19 to TRBJ1-2, with TRBD1 matching 9 bases. The CDR3 extends over 16 amino acids. CDR1 LNHDA and CDR2 SQIVND come from the germline V gene (reference sequence). V lost 4 bases, J lost 4 bases, and 10 bases stayed unmatched. The CDR3 spells CASSTRGQGFSYGYTF. The CDR3 nucleotides read TGTGCCAGTAGTACAAGGGGACAGGGCTTCTCCTATGGCTACACCTTC.

The chain recombines TRBV6-1 with TRBJ1-3; tentative D call: TRBD1 (5 bases). The CDR3 totals 14 residues. V was shortened by 7 bases and J by 3 bases, with 13 bases between the two germline ends. CDR1 is MNHNS and CDR2 is SASEGT in the germline V gene. The CDR3 spells CASTRQKVGNTIYF. CDR3 nucleotides: TGTGCCAGCACCCGACAGAAGGTTGGAAACACCATATATTTT.